Described below is a single TCR beta chain sequence and its context. Sequencing of TCR beta was carried out in blood CD8+ and CD4+ T cells. The authors negatively isolated CD8+ and CD4+ T cells and FACS-enriched TEMRA cells. The source of the sample is a study of CD8 T cells in Susac syndrome. The germline gives CDR1 SGHTA, CDR2 FQGTGA. This CDR3 is 14 amino acids long. Trimming cost V 4 bases and J 5 bases; bases outside gene matches: 3. Random hexamers were used to reverse transcribe the RNA input (about 0.5 to 1 ug). Amplification of TCR beta CDR3 by immunoSEQ multiplex PCR spanned 54 Vbeta and 13 Jbeta. MiXCR, run by TCRdb on the immunoSEQ multiplex PCR reads, gives a single entry per CDR3 protein. The sample has 150,000 to 200,000 distinct CDR3 sequences; roughly 92% are singletons.

The chain is built from TRBV7-3 and TRBJ2-1; 9 bases map to TRBD2. What was sequenced was CD4+ T cells from PBMCs. This sequence originates from a human donor with multiple sclerosis. The CDR3 region is CASSSSGADNEQFF. The CDR3 coding sequence is TGTGCCAGCAGCTCTAGCGGGGCAGACAATGAGCAGTTCTTC.